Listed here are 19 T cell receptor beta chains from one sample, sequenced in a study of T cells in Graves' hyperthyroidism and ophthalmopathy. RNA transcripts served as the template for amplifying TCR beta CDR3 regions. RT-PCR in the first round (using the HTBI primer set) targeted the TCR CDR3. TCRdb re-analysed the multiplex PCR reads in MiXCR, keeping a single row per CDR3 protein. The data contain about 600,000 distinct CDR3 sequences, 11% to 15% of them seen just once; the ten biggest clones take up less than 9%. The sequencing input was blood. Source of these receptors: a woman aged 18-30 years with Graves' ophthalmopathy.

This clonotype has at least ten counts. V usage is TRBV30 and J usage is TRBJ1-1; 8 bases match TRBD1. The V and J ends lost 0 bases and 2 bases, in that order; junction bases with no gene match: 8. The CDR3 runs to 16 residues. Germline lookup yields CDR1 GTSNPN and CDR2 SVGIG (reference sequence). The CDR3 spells CAWSVQWTGPNTEAFF. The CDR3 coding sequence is TGTGCCTGGAGTGTACAGTGGACAGGGCCCAACACTGAAGCTTTCTTT.

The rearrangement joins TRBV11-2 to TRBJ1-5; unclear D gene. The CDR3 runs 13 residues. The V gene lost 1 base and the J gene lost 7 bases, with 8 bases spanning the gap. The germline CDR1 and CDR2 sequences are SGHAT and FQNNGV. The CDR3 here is CASSLAWAQPQHF. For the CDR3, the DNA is TGTGCCAGCAGCTTAGCATGGGCCCAGCCCCAGCATTTT.

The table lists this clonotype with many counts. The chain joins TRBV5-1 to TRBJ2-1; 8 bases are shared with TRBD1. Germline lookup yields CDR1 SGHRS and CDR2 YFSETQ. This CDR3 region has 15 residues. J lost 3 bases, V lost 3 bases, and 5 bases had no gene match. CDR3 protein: CASSSGGGFYNEQFF. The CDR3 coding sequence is TGCGCCAGCAGCTCAGGGGGCGGTTTCTACAATGAGCAGTTCTTC.

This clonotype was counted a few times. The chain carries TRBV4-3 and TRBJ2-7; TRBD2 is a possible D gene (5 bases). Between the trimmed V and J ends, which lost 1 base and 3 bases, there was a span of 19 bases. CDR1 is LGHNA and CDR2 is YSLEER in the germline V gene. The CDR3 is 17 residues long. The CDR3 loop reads CASSQALRLPESYEQYF. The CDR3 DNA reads TGCGCCAGCAGCCAAGCCCTGCGACTACCCGAGAGCTACGAGCAGTACTTC.

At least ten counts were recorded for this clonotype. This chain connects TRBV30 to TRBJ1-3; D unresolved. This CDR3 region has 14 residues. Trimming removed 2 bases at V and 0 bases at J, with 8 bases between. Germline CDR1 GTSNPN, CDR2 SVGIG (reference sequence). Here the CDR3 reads CAWSPVGSGNTIYF. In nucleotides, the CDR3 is TGTGCCTGGAGTCCCGTCGGCTCTGGAAACACCATATATTTT.

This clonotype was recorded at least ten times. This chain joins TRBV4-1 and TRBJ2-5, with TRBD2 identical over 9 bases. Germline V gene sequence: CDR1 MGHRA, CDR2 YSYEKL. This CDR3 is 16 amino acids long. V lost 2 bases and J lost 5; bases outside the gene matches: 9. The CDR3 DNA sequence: TGCGCCAGCAGCCAATCCTTAGCGGGAGTAGACGAGACCCAGTACTTC. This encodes CASSQSLAGVDETQYF.

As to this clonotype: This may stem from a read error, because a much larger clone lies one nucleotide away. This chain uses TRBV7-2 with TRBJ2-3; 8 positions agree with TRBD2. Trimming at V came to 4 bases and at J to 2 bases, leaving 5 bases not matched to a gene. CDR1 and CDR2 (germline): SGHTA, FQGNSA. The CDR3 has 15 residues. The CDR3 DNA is TGTGCCAGCAGCTCACTAGCGGAGACCACAGATACGCAGTATTTT. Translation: CASSSLAETTDTQYF.

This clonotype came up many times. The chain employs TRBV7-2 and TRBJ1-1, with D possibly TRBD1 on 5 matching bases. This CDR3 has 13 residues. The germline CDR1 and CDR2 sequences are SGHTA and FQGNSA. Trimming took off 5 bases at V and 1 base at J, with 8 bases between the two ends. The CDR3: CASSAQANTEAFF. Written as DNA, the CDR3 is TGTGCCAGCAGCGCACAGGCGAACACTGAAGCTTTCTTT.

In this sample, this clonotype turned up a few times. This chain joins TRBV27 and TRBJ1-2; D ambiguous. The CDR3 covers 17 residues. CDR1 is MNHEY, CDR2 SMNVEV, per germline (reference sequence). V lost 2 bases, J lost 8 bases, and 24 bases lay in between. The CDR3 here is CASSLQSRTPLPEGYTF. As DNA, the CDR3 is TGTGCCAGCAGTTTACAGAGCAGGACGCCGCTACCGGAAGGCTACACCTTC.

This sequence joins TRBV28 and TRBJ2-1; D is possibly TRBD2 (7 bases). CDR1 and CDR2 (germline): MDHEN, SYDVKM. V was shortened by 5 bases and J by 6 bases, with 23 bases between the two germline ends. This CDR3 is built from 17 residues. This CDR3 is CASSPRGWGRASNEQFF. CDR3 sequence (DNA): TGTGCCAGCAGTCCCAGGGGATGGGGGAGGGCCAGCAATGAGCAGTTCTTC.

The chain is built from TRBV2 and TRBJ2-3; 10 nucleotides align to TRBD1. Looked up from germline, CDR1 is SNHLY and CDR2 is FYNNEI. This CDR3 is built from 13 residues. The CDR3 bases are TGTGCTGGGACAGGGGAGAGTCCAGATACGCAGTATTTT. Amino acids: CAGTGESPDTQYF.

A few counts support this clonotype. CDR3 bases: TGTGCCAGTAGTCAGGGACAGAGTAACAATGAGCAGTTCTTC. Protein sequence: CASSQGQSNNEQFF. The chain joins TRBV19 to TRBJ2-1; 7 bases are a match to TRBD1. Trimming cost V 5 bases and J 5 bases; bases outside gene matches: 6. The germline V gene encodes CDR1 LNHDA and CDR2 SQIVND (reference sequence). The CDR3 covers 14 residues.

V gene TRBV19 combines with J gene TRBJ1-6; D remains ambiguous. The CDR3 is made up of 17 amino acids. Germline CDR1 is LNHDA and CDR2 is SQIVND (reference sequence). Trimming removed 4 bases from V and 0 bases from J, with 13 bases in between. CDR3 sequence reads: CASSNPRTFSYNSPLHF. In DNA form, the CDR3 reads TGTGCCAGTAGTAACCCTCGGACCTTCTCCTATAATTCACCCCTCCACTTT.

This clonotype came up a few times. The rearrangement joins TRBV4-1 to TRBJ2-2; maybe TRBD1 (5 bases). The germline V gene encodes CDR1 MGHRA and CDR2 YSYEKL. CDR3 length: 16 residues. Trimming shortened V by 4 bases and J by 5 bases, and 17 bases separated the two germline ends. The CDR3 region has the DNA TGCGCCAGCAGCCGCCCGGGCAGGGTGGGAACCGGGGAGCTGTTTTTT. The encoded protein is CASSRPGRVGTGELFF.

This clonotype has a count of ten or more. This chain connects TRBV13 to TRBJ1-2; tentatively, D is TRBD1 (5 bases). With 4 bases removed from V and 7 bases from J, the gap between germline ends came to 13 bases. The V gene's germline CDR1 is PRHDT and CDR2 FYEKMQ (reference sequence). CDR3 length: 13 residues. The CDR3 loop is CASSSPGDSGYTF. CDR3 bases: TGTGCCAGCAGCTCCCCCGGAGACAGTGGCTACACCTTC.

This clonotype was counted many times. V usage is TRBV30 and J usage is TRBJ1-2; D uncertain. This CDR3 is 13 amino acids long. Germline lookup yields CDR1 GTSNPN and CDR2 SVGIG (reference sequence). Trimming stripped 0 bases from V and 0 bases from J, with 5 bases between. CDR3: CAWSVRANYGYTF. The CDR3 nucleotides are TGTGCCTGGAGTGTACGAGCTAACTATGGCTACACCTTC.

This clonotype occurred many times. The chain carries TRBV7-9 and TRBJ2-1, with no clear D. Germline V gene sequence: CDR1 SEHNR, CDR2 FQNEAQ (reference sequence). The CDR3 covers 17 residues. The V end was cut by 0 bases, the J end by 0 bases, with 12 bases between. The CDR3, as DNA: TGTGCCAGCAGCTTAGCCAGACTTTCAAGCTCCTACAATGAGCAGTTCTTC. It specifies CASSLARLSSSYNEQFF. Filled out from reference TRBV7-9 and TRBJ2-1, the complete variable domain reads DTGVSQNPRHKITKRGQNVTFRCDPISEHNRLYWYRQTLGQGPEFLTYFQNEAQLEKSRLLSDRFSAERPKGSFSTLEIQRTEQGDSAMYLCASSLARLSSSYNEQFFGPGTRLTVL.

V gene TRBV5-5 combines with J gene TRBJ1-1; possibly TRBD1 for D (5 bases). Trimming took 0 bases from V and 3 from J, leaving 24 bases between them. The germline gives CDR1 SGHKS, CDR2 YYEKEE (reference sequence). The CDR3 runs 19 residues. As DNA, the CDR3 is TGTGCCAGCAGCTTGGCTCAGAAAGGGGTTTCCAATAGGGACACTGAAGCTTTCTTT. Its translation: CASSLAQKGVSNRDTEAFF.

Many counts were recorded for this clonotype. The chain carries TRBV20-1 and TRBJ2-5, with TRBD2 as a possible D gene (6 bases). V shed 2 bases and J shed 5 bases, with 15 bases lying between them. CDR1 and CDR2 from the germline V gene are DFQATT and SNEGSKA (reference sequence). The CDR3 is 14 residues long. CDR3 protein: CSARLETSRETQYF. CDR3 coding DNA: TGCAGTGCTAGACTGGAGACTAGTCGGGAGACCCAGTACTTC.